This is a list of T cell receptor beta chains from one sample in a study of T cells after yellow fever vaccination. TCRdb used MiXCR to reprocess the 5' RACE reads, holding one entry per CDR3 protein. The sample comprises some 150,000 distinct CDR3 sequences, about a tenth of which are singletons, and 35% to 40% rests with the top ten. Source: CD8+ T cells sorted from PBMCs, taken 45 days after the yellow fever booster vaccination. Source of these receptors: a man aged 18 to 29 who received the YFV17D yellow fever vaccine. Both conserved end residues are part of each CDR3. D genes are given only for firm matches. Clone size is given for some rows only: seen once, a few or many times, or a class if the clone is expanded.

.	.	TRBV6-5	TRBJ2-1	CASSYYPNEQFF	TGTGCCAGCAGTTACTATCCGAATGAGCAGTTCTTC
.	.	TRBV7-6	TRBJ2-7	CASSLAGTTYEQYF	TGTGCCAGCAGCTTAGCGGGGACGACTTACGAGCAGTACTTC
.	.	TRBV28	TRBJ2-7	CATGERSSYEQYF	TGTGCCACAGGCGAGCGGAGCTCCTACGAGCAGTACTTC
TRBD2	.	TRBV7-9	TRBJ2-5	CASSPRTSGGETQYF	TGTGCCAGCAGCCCGAGGACTAGCGGGGGTGAGACCCAGTACTTC
.	many	TRBV7-9	TRBJ2-2	CASSLFLETNTGELFF	TGTGCCAGCAGCTTATTTCTGGAAACGAACACCGGGGAGCTGTTTTTT
TRBD1	few	TRBV5-1	TRBJ1-2	CASSVGTGPNYGYTF	TGCGCCAGCAGCGTCGGGACAGGGCCCAACTATGGCTACACCTTC
TRBD2	few	TRBV29-1	TRBJ2-1	CSVGGGVHVEQFF	TGCAGCGTCGGGGGGGGGGTACACGTTGAGCAGTTCTTC
TRBD2	many	TRBV7-2	TRBJ2-5	CASSSPVVEAGVLGGQYF	TGTGCCAGCAGCTCCCCGGTCGTAGAGGCGGGGGTATTAGGTGGCCAGTACTTC
.	once	TRBV7-8	TRBJ2-3	CASSLVVDADTQYF	TGTGCCAGCAGCTTAGTCGTGGACGCAGATACGCAGTATTTT
TRBD2	.	TRBV20-1	TRBJ2-3	CSTAGTSSTDTQYF	TGCAGTACCGCCGGGACTAGTTCCACAGATACGCAGTATTTT
.	.	TRBV12-1	TRBJ2-1	CASSLTSGGPGEQFF	TGTGCCAGCAGCTTGACTAGCGGGGGACCGGGTGAGCAGTTCTTC
.	.	TRBV14	TRBJ2-1	CASSPAGIFSYNEQFF	TGTGCCAGCAGCCCGGCAGGTATATTCTCCTACAATGAGCAGTTCTTC
.	.	TRBV7-2	TRBJ2-4	CASSVDHGGTKNIQYF	TGTGCCAGCAGCGTCGATCACGGGGGAACCAAAAACATTCAGTACTTC
TRBD1	.	TRBV27	TRBJ2-3	CASTGQGADTQYF	TGTGCCAGCACTGGACAGGGTGCCGATACGCAGTATTTT
.	.	TRBV12-3/TRBV12-4	TRBJ1-4	CASRPGDGNEKLFF	TGTGCCAGCAGGCCAGGGGATGGAAATGAAAAACTGTTTTTT
.	many	TRBV9	TRBJ2-5	CASSPPRGETQYF	TGTGCCAGCAGCCCTCCTCGGGGGGAGACCCAGTACTTC
.	.	TRBV5-1	TRBJ2-6	CASSSLGGSGANVLTF	TGCGCCAGCAGCTCCTTGGGGGGTTCTGGGGCCAACGTCCTGACTTTC
.	few	TRBV7-2	TRBJ1-4	CASSSPPEGEKLFF	TGTGCCAGCAGCTCCCCCCCGGAGGGCGAAAAACTGTTTTTT
TRBD2	.	TRBV2	TRBJ2-5	CASSGYRTSGYQETQYF	TGTGCCAGCAGTGGATACCGGACTAGCGGGTACCAAGAGACCCAGTACTTC
TRBD1	few	TRBV6-2/TRBV6-3	TRBJ2-4	CASRTLGTGGEEVAKNIQYF	TGTGCCAGCAGAACCTTAGGGACAGGGGGCGAAGAGGTGGCCAAAAACATTCAGTACTTC
.	many	TRBV11-2	TRBJ2-3	CASSFRDKYTDTQYF	TGTGCCAGCAGCTTTCGGGACAAATACACAGATACGCAGTATTTT
.	few	TRBV24-1	TRBJ1-1	CATSDGGGMNTEAFF	TGTGCCACCAGTGATGGGGGAGGGATGAACACTGAAGCTTTCTTT
.	.	TRBV4-2	TRBJ1-3	CASSQDLSPSSGNTIYF	TGTGCCAGCAGCCAAGATTTGTCACCGAGCTCTGGAAACACCATATATTTT
TRBD2	few	TRBV9	TRBJ2-1	CASSVAGGGAHEQFF	TGTGCCAGCAGCGTAGCGGGCGGGGGGGCACATGAGCAGTTCTTC
TRBD2	few	TRBV7-9	TRBJ2-1	CASSSGTSGGTPLLEQFF	TGTGCCAGCAGTTCCGGGACTAGCGGGGGGACCCCCCTCCTTGAGCAGTTCTTC
.	many	TRBV11-2	TRBJ2-7	CASSERPRVSLYEQYF	TGTGCCAGCAGCGAGCGACCCCGGGTCAGCCTGTACGAGCAGTACTTC
TRBD2	.	TRBV5-6	TRBJ2-5	CASSFWPAGGQETQYF	TGTGCCAGCAGCTTTTGGCCAGCGGGGGGTCAAGAGACCCAGTACTTC
TRBD2	.	TRBV7-9	TRBJ2-7	CASTVGGDEQYF	TGTGCCAGCACCGTGGGGGGGGACGAGCAGTACTTC
.	many	TRBV7-9	TRBJ2-3	CASSELPVRGPASTDTQYF	TGTGCCAGCAGCGAGCTCCCGGTACGGGGGCCGGCTAGCACAGATACGCAGTATTTT
.	.	TRBV7-3	TRBJ2-5	CASSLDGYQETQYF	TGTGCCAGCAGCTTAGACGGTTACCAAGAGACCCAGTACTTC
.	few	TRBV4-1	TRBJ2-3	CASSHTSGLRGTDTQYF	TGCGCCAGCAGCCACACATCGGGCCTGAGGGGCACAGATACGCAGTATTTT
TRBD1	.	TRBV7-9	TRBJ2-6	CAISEGQGSGANVLTF	TGTGCAATCTCCGAGGGACAGGGCTCTGGGGCCAACGTCCTGACTTTC
TRBD2	many	TRBV10-2	TRBJ2-7	CASNERGASYEQYF	TGCGCCAGCAACGAGCGGGGGGCGTCATACGAGCAGTACTTC
.	many	TRBV5-1	TRBJ1-1	CASSLRSMNTEAFF	TGCGCCAGCAGCTTGCGGAGCATGAACACTGAAGCTTTCTTT
.	many	TRBV7-9	TRBJ2-7	CASSPILYYEQYF	TGTGCCAGCAGCCCCATCCTTTACTACGAGCAGTACTTC
.	.	TRBV6-2/TRBV6-3	TRBJ1-5	CASSYWGDQPQHF	TGTGCCAGCAGTTACTGGGGGGATCAGCCCCAGCATTTT
.	many	TRBV6-5	TRBJ1-2	CASSYAGEGYGYTF	TGTGCCAGCAGTTACGCAGGGGAGGGCTATGGCTACACCTTC
.	many	TRBV5-1	TRBJ2-5	CASSLRGVRGQETQYF	TGCGCCAGCAGCTTACGTGGGGTCCGGGGGCAAGAGACCCAGTACTTC
.	.	TRBV4-2	TRBJ2-3	CASSQVFSTGTSTDTQYF	TGTGCCAGCAGCCAAGTTTTCTCTACGGGTACTAGCACAGATACGCAGTATTTT
TRBD2	many	TRBV20-1	TRBJ2-1	CSARDSSGAYNEQFF	TGCAGTGCTAGAGATTCTAGCGGAGCATACAATGAGCAGTTCTTC
TRBD1	many	TRBV20-1	TRBJ2-7	CSAFFPPGQEYEQYF	TGCAGTGCCTTCTTTCCCCCGGGACAGGAGTACGAGCAGTACTTC
.	few	TRBV6-5	TRBJ2-2	CASSLTSTGELFF	TGTGCCAGCAGTTTAACATCCACCGGGGAGCTGTTTTTT
.	few	TRBV5-6	TRBJ1-5	CASSLAGRTSNQPQHF	TGTGCCAGCAGCTTGGCCGGCAGGACTAGCAATCAGCCCCAGCATTTT
.	few	TRBV6-5	TRBJ1-2	CASSRLGFSNYGYTF	TGTGCCAGCAGTCGACTGGGGTTCAGTAACTATGGCTACACCTTC